This TCR beta chain was identified in a study of CDR3 diversity in severe acne. TCRdb re-called the PCR reads through MiXCR, storing one row per CDR3 protein. This table has about 76,000 distinct CDR3 sequences, 45% to 65% appearing once. V was pared by 3 bases and J by 6 bases, with 9 bases of the junction left unmatched. The CDR3 is 16 amino acids. The germline V gene encodes CDR1 DFQATT and CDR2 SNEGSKA (reference sequence). Sequenced: blood. The sequence came from a male donor in good health, without acne. V is TRBV20-1 and J is TRBJ2-2; TRBD2 aligns across 11 bases. The CDR3 here is CSARNPSGRFSGELFF. DNA of the CDR3: TGCAGTGCTAGGAATCCTAGCGGGAGGTTTTCCGGGGAGCTGTTTTTT.